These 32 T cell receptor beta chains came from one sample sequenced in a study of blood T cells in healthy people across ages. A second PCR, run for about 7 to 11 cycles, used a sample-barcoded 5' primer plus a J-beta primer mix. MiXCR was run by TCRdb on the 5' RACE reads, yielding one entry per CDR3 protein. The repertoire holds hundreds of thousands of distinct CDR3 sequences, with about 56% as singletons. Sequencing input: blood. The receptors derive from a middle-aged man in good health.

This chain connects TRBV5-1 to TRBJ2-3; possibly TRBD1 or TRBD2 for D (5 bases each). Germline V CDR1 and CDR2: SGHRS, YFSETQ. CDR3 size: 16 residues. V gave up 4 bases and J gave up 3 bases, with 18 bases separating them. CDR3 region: CASSLRQRALTDTQYF. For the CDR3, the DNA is TGCGCCAGCAGCCTCCGACAGAGGGCTTTAACAGATACGCAGTATTTT.

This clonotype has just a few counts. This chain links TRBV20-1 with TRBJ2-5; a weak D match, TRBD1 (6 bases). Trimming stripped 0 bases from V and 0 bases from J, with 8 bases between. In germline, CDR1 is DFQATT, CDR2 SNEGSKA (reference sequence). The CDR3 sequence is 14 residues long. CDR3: CSARDQGYQETQYF. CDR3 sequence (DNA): TGCAGTGCTAGAGATCAGGGGTACCAAGAGACCCAGTACTTC.

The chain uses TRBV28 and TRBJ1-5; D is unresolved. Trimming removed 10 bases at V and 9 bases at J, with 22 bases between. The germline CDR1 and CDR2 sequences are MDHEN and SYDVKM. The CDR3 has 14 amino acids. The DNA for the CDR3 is TGTGCCACCATGGGAGGCGGATGGGTTATGCCCCAGCATTTT. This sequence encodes CATMGGGWVMPQHF. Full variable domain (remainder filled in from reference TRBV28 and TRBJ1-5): DVKVTQSSRYLVKRTGEKVFLECVQDMDHENMFWYRQDPGLGLRLIYFSYDVKMKEKGDIPEGYSVSREKKERFSLILESASTNQTSMYLCATMGGGWVMPQHFGDGTRLSIL.

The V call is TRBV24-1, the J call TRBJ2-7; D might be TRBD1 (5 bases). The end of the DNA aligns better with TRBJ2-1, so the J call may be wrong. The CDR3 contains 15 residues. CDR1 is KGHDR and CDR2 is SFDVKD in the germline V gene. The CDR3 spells CATSEPVTGPNEQFF. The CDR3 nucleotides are TGTGCCACCAGTGAGCCAGTTACAGGTCCCAATGAGCAGTTCTTC.

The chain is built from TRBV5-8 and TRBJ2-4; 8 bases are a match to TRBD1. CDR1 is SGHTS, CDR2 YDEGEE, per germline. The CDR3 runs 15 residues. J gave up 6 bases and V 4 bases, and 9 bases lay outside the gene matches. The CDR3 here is CASSKRTGTGNIQYF. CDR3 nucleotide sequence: TGTGCCAGCAGCAAACGGACGGGGACAGGAAACATTCAGTACTTC.

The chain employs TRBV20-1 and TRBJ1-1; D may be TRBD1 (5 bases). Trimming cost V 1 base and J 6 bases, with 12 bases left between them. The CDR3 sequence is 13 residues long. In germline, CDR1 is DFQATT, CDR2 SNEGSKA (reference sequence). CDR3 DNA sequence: TGCAGTGCTAGAGTTCAGGGAAACGCTGAAGCTTTCTTT. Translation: CSARVQGNAEAFF.

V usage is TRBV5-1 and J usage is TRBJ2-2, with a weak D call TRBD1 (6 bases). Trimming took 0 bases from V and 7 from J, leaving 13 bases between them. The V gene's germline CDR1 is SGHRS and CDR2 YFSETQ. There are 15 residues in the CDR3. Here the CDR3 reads CASSLALGAGGELFF. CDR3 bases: TGCGCCAGCAGCTTGGCCCTGGGGGCTGGCGGGGAGCTGTTTTTT.

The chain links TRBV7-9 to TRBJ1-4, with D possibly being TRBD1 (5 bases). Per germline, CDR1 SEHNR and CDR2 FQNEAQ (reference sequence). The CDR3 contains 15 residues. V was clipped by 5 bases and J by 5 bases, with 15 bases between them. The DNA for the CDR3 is TGTGCCAGCAGCCCGGGGCAAGGAGACAATGAAAAACTGTTTTTT. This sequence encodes CASSPGQGDNEKLFF.

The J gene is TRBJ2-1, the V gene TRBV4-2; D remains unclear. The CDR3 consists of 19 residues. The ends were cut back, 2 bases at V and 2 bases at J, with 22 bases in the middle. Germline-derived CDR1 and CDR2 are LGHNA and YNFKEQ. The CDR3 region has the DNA TGTGCCAGCAGCCAAAGACAATCCTTCCTGGGCGGAGCCTACAATGAGCAGTTCTTC. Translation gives CASSQRQSFLGGAYNEQFF.

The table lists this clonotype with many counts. The CDR3 coding sequence is TGCAGCGTTCGGCCGGGGAGACACGAGCAGTACTTC. This translates into CSVRPGRHEQYF. This chain joins TRBV29-1 and TRBJ2-7; a weak D match, TRBD2 (5 bases). Trimming shortened V by 5 bases and J by 5 bases, and 13 bases separated the two germline ends. There are 12 residues in the CDR3. The germline V gene encodes CDR1 SQVTM and CDR2 ANQGSEA.

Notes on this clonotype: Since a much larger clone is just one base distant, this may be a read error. The CDR3 region is CAISEGRDPTTYEQYF. The CDR3, as DNA: TGTGCCATCAGTGAAGGGAGGGACCCGACTACCTACGAGCAGTACTTC. The rearrangement joins TRBV10-3 to TRBJ2-7; 7 nucleotides align to TRBD2. This CDR3 is 16 amino acids long. Germline V gene lookup returns CDR1 ENHRY and CDR2 SYGVKD. V shed 3 bases, J shed 2 bases, and the junction held 10 bases outside the gene matches.

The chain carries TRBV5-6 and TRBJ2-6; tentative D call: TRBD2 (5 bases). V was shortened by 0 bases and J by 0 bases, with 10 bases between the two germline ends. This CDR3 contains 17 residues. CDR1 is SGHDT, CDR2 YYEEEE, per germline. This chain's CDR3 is CASSLVGGPSGANVLTF. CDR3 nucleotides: TGTGCCAGCAGCTTGGTAGGAGGACCCTCTGGGGCCAACGTCCTGACTTTC.

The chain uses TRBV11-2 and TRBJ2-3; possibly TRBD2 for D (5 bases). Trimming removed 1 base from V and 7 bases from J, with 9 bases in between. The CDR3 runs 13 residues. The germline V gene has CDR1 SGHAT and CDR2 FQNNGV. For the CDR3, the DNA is TGTGCCAGCAGCTTAGCCGGACTTAATACGCAGTATTTT. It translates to CASSLAGLNTQYF.

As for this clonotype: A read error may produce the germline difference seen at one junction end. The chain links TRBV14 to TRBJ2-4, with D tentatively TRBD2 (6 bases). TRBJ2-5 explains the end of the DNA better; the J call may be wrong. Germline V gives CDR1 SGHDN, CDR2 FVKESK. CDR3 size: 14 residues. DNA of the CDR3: TGTGCCACCAGCCGGTGGGGGGACCAAGAGACCCAGTACTTC. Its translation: CATSRWGDQETQYF.

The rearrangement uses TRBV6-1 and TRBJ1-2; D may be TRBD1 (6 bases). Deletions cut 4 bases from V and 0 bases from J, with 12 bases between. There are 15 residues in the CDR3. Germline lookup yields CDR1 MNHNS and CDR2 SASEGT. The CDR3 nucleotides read TGTGCCAGCAGTGCCGAAGGGGGAACTAACTATGGCTACACCTTC. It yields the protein CASSAEGGTNYGYTF.

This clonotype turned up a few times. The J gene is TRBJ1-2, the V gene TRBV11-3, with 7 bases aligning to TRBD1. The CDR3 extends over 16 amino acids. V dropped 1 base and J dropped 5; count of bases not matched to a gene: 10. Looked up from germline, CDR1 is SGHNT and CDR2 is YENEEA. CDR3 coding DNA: TGTGCCAGCAGCTTAGGGTTAATCGGGACAGAGTATGGCTACACCTTC. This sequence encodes CASSLGLIGTEYGYTF.

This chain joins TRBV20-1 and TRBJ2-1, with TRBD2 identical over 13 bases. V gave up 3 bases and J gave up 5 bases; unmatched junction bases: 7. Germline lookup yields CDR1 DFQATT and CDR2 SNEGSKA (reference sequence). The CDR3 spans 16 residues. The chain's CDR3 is CSARKGLAGMDNEQFF. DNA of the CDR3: TGCAGTGCTAGGAAGGGACTAGCGGGAATGGACAATGAGCAGTTCTTC.

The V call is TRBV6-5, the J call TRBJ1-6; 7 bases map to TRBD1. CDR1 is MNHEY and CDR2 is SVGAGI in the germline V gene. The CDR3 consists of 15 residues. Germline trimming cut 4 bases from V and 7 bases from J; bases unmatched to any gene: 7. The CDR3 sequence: CASSFRQGGNSPLHF. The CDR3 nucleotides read TGTGCCAGCAGTTTTAGACAGGGTGGGAATTCACCCCTCCACTTT.

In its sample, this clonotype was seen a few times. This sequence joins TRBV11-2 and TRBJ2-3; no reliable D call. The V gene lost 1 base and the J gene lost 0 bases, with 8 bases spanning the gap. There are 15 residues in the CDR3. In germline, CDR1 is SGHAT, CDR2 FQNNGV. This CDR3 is CASSLGLISTDTQYF. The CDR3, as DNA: TGTGCCAGCAGCTTAGGTCTGATCAGCACAGATACGCAGTATTTT.

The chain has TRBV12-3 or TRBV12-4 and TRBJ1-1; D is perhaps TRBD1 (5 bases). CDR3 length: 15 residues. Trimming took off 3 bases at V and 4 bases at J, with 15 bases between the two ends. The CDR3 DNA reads TGTGCCAGCAGTTTTGGAGGGACCCTCTTCACTGAAGCTTTCTTT. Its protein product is CASSFGGTLFTEAFF.

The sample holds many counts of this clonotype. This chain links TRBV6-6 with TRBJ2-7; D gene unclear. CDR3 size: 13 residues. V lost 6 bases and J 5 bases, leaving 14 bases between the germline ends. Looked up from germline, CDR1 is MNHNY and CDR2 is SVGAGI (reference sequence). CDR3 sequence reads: CASRSTGQHEQYF. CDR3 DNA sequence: TGTGCCAGCAGATCCACTGGCCAACACGAGCAGTACTTC.

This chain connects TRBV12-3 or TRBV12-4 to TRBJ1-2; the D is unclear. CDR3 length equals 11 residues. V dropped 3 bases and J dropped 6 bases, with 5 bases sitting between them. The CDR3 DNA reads TGTGCCAGCAGTTTCGGGGATGGCTACACCTTC. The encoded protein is CASSFGDGYTF.

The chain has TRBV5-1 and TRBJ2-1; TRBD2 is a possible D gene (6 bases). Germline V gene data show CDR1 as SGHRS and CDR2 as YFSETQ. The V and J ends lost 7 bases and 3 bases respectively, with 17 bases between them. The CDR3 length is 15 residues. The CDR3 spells CASFSRESSYNEQFF. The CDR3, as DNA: TGCGCCAGCTTTTCCCGGGAGTCGAGCTACAATGAGCAGTTCTTC.

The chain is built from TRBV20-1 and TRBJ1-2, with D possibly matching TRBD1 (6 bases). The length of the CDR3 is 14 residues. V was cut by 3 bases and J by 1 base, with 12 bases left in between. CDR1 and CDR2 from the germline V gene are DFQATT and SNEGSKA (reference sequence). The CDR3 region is CSARTGGGNYGYTF. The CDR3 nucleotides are TGCAGTGCTAGGACCGGGGGCGGTAACTATGGCTACACCTTC.

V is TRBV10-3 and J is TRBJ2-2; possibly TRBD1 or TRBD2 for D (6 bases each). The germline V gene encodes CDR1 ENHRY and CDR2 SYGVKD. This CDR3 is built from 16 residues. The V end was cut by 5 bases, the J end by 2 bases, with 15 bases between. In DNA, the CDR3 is TGTGCCATCAGTAATTCCGGGGGCTTAAACACCGGGGAGCTGTTTTTT. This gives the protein CAISNSGGLNTGELFF.

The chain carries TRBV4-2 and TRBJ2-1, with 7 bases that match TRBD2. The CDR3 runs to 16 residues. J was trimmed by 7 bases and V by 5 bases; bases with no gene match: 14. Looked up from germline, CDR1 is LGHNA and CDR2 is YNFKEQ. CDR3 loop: CASSKLDRLGRNEQFF. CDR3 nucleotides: TGTGCCAGCAGCAAACTAGACCGACTCGGGAGGAATGAGCAGTTCTTC.

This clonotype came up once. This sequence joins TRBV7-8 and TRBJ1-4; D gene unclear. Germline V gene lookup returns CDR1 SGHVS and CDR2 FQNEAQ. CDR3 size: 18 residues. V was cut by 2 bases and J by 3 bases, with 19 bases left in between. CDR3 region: CASSLLITGPSPNEKLFF. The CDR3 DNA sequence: TGTGCCAGCAGCTTACTTATCACGGGCCCCTCGCCTAATGAAAAACTGTTTTTT. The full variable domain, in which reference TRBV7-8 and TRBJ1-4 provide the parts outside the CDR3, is GAGVSQSPRYKVAKRGQDVALRCDPISGHVSLFWYQQALGQGPEFLTYFQNEAQLDKSGLPSDRFFAERPEGSVSTLKIQRTQQEDSAVYLCASSLLITGPSPNEKLFFGSGTQLSVL.

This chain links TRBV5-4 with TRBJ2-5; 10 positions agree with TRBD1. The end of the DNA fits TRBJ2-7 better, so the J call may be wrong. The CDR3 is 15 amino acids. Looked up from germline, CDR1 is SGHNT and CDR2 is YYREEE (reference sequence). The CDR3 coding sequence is TGTGCCAGCAGCCCGACAGGGGGCCCCTCCTACGAGCAGTACTTC. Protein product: CASSPTGGPSYEQYF.

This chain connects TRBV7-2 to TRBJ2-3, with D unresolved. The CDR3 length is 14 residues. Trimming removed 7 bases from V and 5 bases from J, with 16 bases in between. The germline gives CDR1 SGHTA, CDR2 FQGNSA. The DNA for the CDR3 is TGTGCCAGCATCCCAATGCACTCCGGAGATACGCAGTATTTT. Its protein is CASIPMHSGDTQYF.

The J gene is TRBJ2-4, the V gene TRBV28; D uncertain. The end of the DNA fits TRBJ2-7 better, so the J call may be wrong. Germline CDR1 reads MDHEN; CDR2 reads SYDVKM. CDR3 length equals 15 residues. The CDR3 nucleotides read TGTGCCAGCAGCTCCTCCGGGCCCCGGAGCTACGAGCAGTACTTC. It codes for CASSSSGPRSYEQYF.

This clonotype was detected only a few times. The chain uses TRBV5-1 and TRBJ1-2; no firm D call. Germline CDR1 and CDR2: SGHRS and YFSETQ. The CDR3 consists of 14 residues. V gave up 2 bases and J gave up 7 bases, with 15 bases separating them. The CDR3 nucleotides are TGCGCCAGCAGCTTCGGCATAGAAGCTGTTGGCTACACCTTC. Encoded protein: CASSFGIEAVGYTF. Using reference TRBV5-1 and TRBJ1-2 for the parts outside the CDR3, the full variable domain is KAGVTQTPRYLIKTRGQQVTLSCSPISGHRSVSWYQQTPGQGLQFLFEYFSETQRNKGNFPGRFSGRQFSNSRSEMNVSTLELGDSALYLCASSFGIEAVGYTFGSGTRLTVV.

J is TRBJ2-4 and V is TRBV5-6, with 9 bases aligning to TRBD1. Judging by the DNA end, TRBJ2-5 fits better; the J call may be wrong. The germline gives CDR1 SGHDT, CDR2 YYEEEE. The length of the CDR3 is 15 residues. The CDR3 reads CASSYGGQGQETQYF. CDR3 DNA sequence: TGTGCCAGCAGCTATGGGGGACAGGGCCAAGAGACCCAGTACTTC.